This T cell receptor beta chain was recovered during a study of shared clonotypes between healthy human individuals. In germline, CDR1 is MNHEY, CDR2 SMNVEV (reference sequence). V gave up 7 bases and J gave up 6 bases; unmatched junction bases: 12. This CDR3 contains 14 residues. With regard to this clone: What it binds is not known.

Study-level points and caveats: For sorted subsets, rarefaction showed incomplete sequencing despite large depth. Estimated richness was generally greater in naive than memory subsets. Naive CD4 clonotype sharing across several donors was 5% to 6%.

Authors' data handling: Junction-only sequences without quality scores came from ImmunoSEQ, so filtering differed. Using immunoSEQ multiplex PCR, the repertoire was profiled, and TCRdb retains in-frame clones only, with some absent. V and J calls and clone size come straight from that table; D and trimming were deduced from the DNA. The sample yields about 2.4 million clones, approximately 90% seen once. This chain uses TRBV27 with TRBJ2-7; TRBD2 aligns across 7 bases. The origin of this receptor is a man between 18 and 35 years old in good health. Material for sequencing was naive CD4+ T cells sorted from blood. Subset specified: CD45RA+ positively selected. CDR3 residues: CASKRLAPLTEQYF. The CDR3 DNA reads as TGTGCCAGCAAGCGACTAGCCCCCCTTACCGAGCAGTACTTC.